These T cell receptor beta chains were read from a single sample in a study of T cells in Graves' hyperthyroidism and ophthalmopathy. TCRdb itself ran the multiplex PCR reads through MiXCR, one entry per CDR3 protein. Found here are approximately 400,000 distinct CDR3 sequences, about 15% of them singletons; the top ten hold about 7.7%. Sequenced sample: blood. All receptors come from a woman under 30 with Graves' hyperthyroidism. CDR3s include the opening cysteine and the closing phenylalanine or tryptophan. Each record gives: V gene, J gene, clone size, D gene, CDR3 DNA, CDR3 protein. A D gene is named only where the DNA matches it firmly. Not all rows give a size; the values are once, few, many and, for expanded clones, a class.

V gene: TRBV7-3; J gene: TRBJ2-1; clone size: many; D gene: NA; CDR3 DNA: TGTGCCAGCAGCTTAGAGGGGCTGGGGAGCTCCTACAATGAGCAGTTCTTC; CDR3 protein: CASSLEGLGSSYNEQFF
V gene: TRBV11-3; J gene: TRBJ1-1; clone size: many; D gene: NA; CDR3 DNA: TGTGCCAGCAGCTTAGAGGCTGTCCGAACTGAAGCTTTCTTT; CDR3 protein: CASSLEAVRTEAFF
V gene: TRBV7-3; J gene: TRBJ2-7; clone size: many; D gene: NA; CDR3 DNA: TGTGCCAGCAGCGCCATCGGTGGGGCCCGGTTCGAGCAGTACTTC; CDR3 protein: CASSAIGGARFEQYF
V gene: TRBV7-8; J gene: TRBJ2-1; clone size: NA; D gene: NA; CDR3 DNA: TGTGCCAGCAGCTTAGTCGTACACTACAATGAGCAGTTCTTC; CDR3 protein: CASSLVVHYNEQFF
V gene: TRBV15; J gene: TRBJ2-1; clone size: many; D gene: NA; CDR3 DNA: TGTGCCACCAGCAGAGATCCAGGGTACGCCTACAATGAGCAGTTCTTC; CDR3 protein: CATSRDPGYAYNEQFF
V gene: TRBV27; J gene: TRBJ2-1; clone size: many; D gene: TRBD2; CDR3 DNA: TGTGCCAGCAGTCCCCTGTCGGGACTAGTGGAACGCAATGAGCAGTTCTTC; CDR3 protein: CASSPLSGLVERNEQFF
V gene: TRBV7-3; J gene: TRBJ2-5; clone size: NA; D gene: NA; CDR3 DNA: TGTGCCAGCAGCCTAAATGGCCAGGGAGCAGAGACCCAGTACTTC; CDR3 protein: CASSLNGQGAETQYF
V gene: TRBV20-1; J gene: TRBJ2-3; clone size: NA; D gene: TRBD2; CDR3 DNA: TGCAGCGATAGCGGGAGCACAGATACGCAGTATTTT; CDR3 protein: CSDSGSTDTQYF
V gene: TRBV12-5; J gene: TRBJ2-5; clone size: many; D gene: NA; CDR3 DNA: TGTGCTAGTGGTTTTATTCGGGAGACCCAGTACTTC; CDR3 protein: CASGFIRETQYF
V gene: TRBV27; J gene: TRBJ2-2; clone size: few; D gene: TRBD1; CDR3 DNA: TGTGCCAGCAGTACGCTCGGACAGGGGCTGAACACCGGGGAGCTGTTTTTT; CDR3 protein: CASSTLGQGLNTGELFF
V gene: TRBV14; J gene: TRBJ2-7; clone size: once; D gene: TRBD2; CDR3 DNA: TGTGCCAGCAGCCAGACAAGCGGGACCGAGCAGTACTTC; CDR3 protein: CASSQTSGTEQYF
V gene: TRBV7-3; J gene: TRBJ2-1; clone size: many; D gene: NA; CDR3 DNA: TGTGCCAGCAGCTTACCCCGGGACCCCCAAGGGTACAATGAGCAGTTCTTC; CDR3 protein: CASSLPRDPQGYNEQFF
V gene: TRBV27; J gene: TRBJ2-7; clone size: many; D gene: NA; CDR3 DNA: TGTGCCAGCAACGAAAGACCGGGCAAAGGCGACGAGCAGTACTTC; CDR3 protein: CASNERPGKGDEQYF
V gene: TRBV20-1; J gene: TRBJ2-4; clone size: many; D gene: NA; CDR3 DNA: TGCAGTGCTTCCCACCGGGGGACCAAAAACATTCAGTACTTC; CDR3 protein: CSASHRGTKNIQYF
V gene: TRBV18; J gene: TRBJ2-7; clone size: many; D gene: NA; CDR3 DNA: TGTGCCAGCTCACCAGTGACAGGCACCTACGAGCAGTACTTC; CDR3 protein: CASSPVTGTYEQYF
V gene: TRBV3-1; J gene: TRBJ2-4; clone size: many; D gene: NA; CDR3 DNA: TGTGCCAGCAGCCTAGGGACGAGCAAAAACATTCAGTACTTC; CDR3 protein: CASSLGTSKNIQYF